Shown below are 9 T cell receptor beta chains from a single sample sequenced in a study of cytomegalovirus exposure and HLA in healthy donors. PCR was performed using 60 Vbeta and 13 Jbeta primers. Some clones are missing from TCRdb's copy, which holds only in-frame ones; the method was immunoSEQ multiplex PCR. This sample has about 140,000 clones, with less than 80% found just once. Sequencing input: PBMCs. The receptors here all came from a woman aged 50 to 60 in good health and CMV-seropositive.

DNA of the CDR3: TGTGCCAGCAGGACGGACAGGGGGAACGAAAAACTGTTTTTT. It is translated as CASRTDRGNEKLFF. This chain joins TRBV28 and TRBJ1-4, with TRBD1 identical over 10 bases. Germline V gene sequence: CDR1 MDHEN, CDR2 SYDVKM. Trimming at V came to 6 bases and at J to 8 bases, leaving 6 bases not matched to a gene. There are 14 residues in the CDR3. Based on the CDR3 plus reference TRBV28 and TRBJ1-4, the full variable domain is DVKVTQSSRYLVKRTGEKVFLECVQDMDHENMFWYRQDPGLGLRLIYFSYDVKMKEKGDIPEGYSVSREKKERFSLILESASTNQTSMYLCASRTDRGNEKLFFGSGTQLSVL.

The V gene is TRBV7-6, the J gene TRBJ1-4; a possible D gene is TRBD1 (5 bases). V lost 5 bases to trimming and J lost 10 bases, with 20 bases between them. The CDR3 has 15 residues. The germline V gene encodes CDR1 SGHVS and CDR2 FNYEAQ. For the CDR3, the DNA is TGTGCCAGCAGCCCAGGGAGGTCTCCCGTGGGAAAACTGTTTTTT. It is translated as CASSPGRSPVGKLFF.

The J gene is TRBJ2-3, the V gene TRBV5-5; unclear D gene. The germline gives CDR1 SGHKS, CDR2 YYEKEE (reference sequence). V dropped 0 bases and J dropped 0 bases, with 5 bases sitting between them. There are 14 residues in the CDR3. The CDR3 region has the DNA TGTGCCAGCAGCTTGGAACTTAGCACAGATACGCAGTATTTT. The encoded protein is CASSLELSTDTQYF.

The V call is TRBV9, the J call TRBJ2-7, with a tentative D call TRBD2 (6 bases). The germline CDR1 and CDR2 sequences are SGDLS and YYNGEE. The CDR3 sequence is 15 residues long. Trimming stripped 4 bases from V and 12 bases from J, with 26 bases between. CDR3 protein: CASSPSPGSSRDVYF. The CDR3 DNA is TGTGCCAGCAGCCCCTCTCCCGGGAGCAGCCGAGATGTGTACTTC.

This chain connects TRBV4-1 to TRBJ2-5; 7 nucleotides agree with TRBD1. Germline V gives CDR1 MGHRA, CDR2 YSYEKL. Trimming at V came to 3 bases and at J to 5 bases, leaving 3 bases not matched to a gene. This CDR3 region has 13 residues. CDR3 sequence (DNA): TGCGCCAGCAGCCAGACAGGGCAGGAGACCCAGTACTTC. Translating gives CASSQTGQETQYF.

This chain links TRBV4-3 with TRBJ2-4, with TRBD1 matching over 9 bases. With V trimmed by 0 bases and J by 10 bases, 7 bases remained unmatched. This CDR3 spans 15 amino acids. Germline V CDR1 and CDR2: LGHNA, YSLEER. CDR3 residues: CASSQDNRDRVIQYF. The CDR3 DNA reads TGCGCCAGCAGCCAAGATAACAGGGACAGGGTGATTCAGTACTTC.

The gene calls are TRBV10-3 and TRBJ1-5; D remains unclear. V dropped 3 bases and J dropped 15 bases, with 21 bases sitting between them. Germline CDR1 is ENHRY and CDR2 is SYGVKD. This CDR3 is built from 14 residues. The CDR3 sequence is CAISESESKWELHF. DNA of the CDR3: TGTGCCATCAGTGAATCTGAATCTAAGTGGGAGTTGCATTTT.

V usage is TRBV6-1 and J usage is TRBJ1-5; weak D call: TRBD1 (5 bases). CDR1 and CDR2 from the germline V gene are MNHNS and SASEGT. The ends were cut back, 3 bases at V and 0 bases at J, with 18 bases in the middle. The CDR3 runs to 18 residues. CDR3 amino acids: CASSDPTERGYSNQPQHF. In DNA, the CDR3 is TGTGCCAGCAGTGATCCTACGGAGCGGGGGTATAGCAATCAGCCCCAGCATTTT.

The V call is TRBV4-1, the J call TRBJ1-6; 7 bases are shared with TRBD1. J lost 10 bases, V lost 1 base, and 10 bases had no gene match. The CDR3 contains 16 residues. Germline V lookup: CDR1 MGHRA, CDR2 YSYEKL. Here the CDR3 reads CASSQAWGQFPSPLHF. The CDR3 region has the DNA TGCGCCAGCAGCCAAGCCTGGGGACAGTTCCCCTCACCCCTCCACTTT.